These 3 T cell receptor beta chains share one sample of origin, sequenced in a study of shared clonotypes between healthy human individuals. The naive CD8 fraction comprised CD45RO-negative cells positively selected for CCR7 and excluded terminally differentiated effector memory CD45RA+ cells. Profiling relied on immunoSEQ multiplex PCR, and the TCRdb table lists in-frame clones only, not all of them. The repertoire has about 870,000 clones, 92% of them found once; the top ten carry 24%. The sequencing input was naive CD8+ T cells sorted from blood. The origin of the receptors is a man in his thirties or forties in good health.

This chain connects TRBV30 to TRBJ1-5; 10 bases are shared with TRBD1. This CDR3 comprises 14 residues. CDR1 is GTSNPN, CDR2 SVGIG, per germline (reference sequence). J was trimmed by 5 bases and V by 1 base; bases with no gene match: 2. CDR3 sequence reads: CAWSGGTGDQPQHF. The CDR3 DNA reads as TGTGCCTGGAGTGGGGGGACAGGGGATCAGCCCCAGCATTTT.

The chain joins TRBV11-2 to TRBJ2-3, with TRBD2 as a possible D gene (6 bases). The CDR3 consists of 17 residues. Germline lookup yields CDR1 SGHAT and CDR2 FQNNGV. Trimming cost V 2 bases and J 0 bases, with 15 bases left between them. The CDR3 reads CASSLSRVGTSTDTQYF. The CDR3 DNA follows: TGTGCCAGCAGCTTAAGCCGGGTCGGGACTAGCACAGATACGCAGTATTTT.

This clone came up once. This rearrangement joins TRBV7-9 to TRBJ2-1; perhaps D is TRBD1 or TRBD2 (6 bases each). There are 13 residues in the CDR3. Trimming shortened V by 6 bases and J by 8 bases, and 14 bases separated the two germline ends. In germline, CDR1 is SEHNR, CDR2 FQNEAQ (reference sequence). This CDR3 is CASRGGPVDEQFF. For the CDR3, the DNA is TGTGCCAGCAGGGGGGGCCCCGTGGATGAGCAGTTCTTC.